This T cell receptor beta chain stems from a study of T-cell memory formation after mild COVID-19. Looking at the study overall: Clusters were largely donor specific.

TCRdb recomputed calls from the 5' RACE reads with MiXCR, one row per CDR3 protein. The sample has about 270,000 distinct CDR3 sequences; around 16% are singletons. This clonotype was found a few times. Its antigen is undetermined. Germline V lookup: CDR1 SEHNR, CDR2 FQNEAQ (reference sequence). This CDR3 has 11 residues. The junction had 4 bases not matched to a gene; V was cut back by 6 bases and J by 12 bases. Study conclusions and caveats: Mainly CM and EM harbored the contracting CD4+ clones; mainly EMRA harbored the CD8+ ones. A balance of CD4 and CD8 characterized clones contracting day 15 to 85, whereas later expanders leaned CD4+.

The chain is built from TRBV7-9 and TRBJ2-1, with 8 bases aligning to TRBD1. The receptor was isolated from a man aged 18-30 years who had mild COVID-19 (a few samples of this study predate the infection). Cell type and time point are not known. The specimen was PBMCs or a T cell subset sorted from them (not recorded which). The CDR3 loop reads CASSSQGAQFF. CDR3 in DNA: TGTGCCAGCAGTTCCCAGGGGGCGCAGTTCTTC.